Shown below are 2 T cell receptor beta chains from a single sample sequenced in a study of blood T cell repertoires in COVID-19. Sequenced by immunoSEQ multiplex PCR; TCRdb stores in-frame clones only, minus some. Of over 200,000 clones listed, around 90% are singletons. Sequencing was carried out using peripheral blood. All receptors derive from a man in his sixties with COVID-19, enrolled during active disease.

The chain joins TRBV28 to TRBJ1-2; 7 nucleotides align to TRBD1. J lost 14 bases, V lost 1 base, and 7 bases had no gene match. Germline V CDR1 and CDR2: MDHEN, SYDVKM. CDR3 size: 12 residues. CDR3 protein: CASSLSGGALTF. CDR3 sequence (DNA): TGTGCCAGCAGTTTATCAGGGGGAGCGTTGACCTTC.

This sequence joins TRBV9 and TRBJ2-3; 8 bases line up with TRBD1. This CDR3 region has 15 residues. The V gene's germline CDR1 is SGDLS and CDR2 YYNGEE. Germline trimming cut 4 bases from V and 7 bases from J; bases unmatched to any gene: 11. CDR3 in amino acids: CASSKDGTGFNTQYF. The DNA of the CDR3 is TGTGCCAGCAGCAAAGACGGGACAGGTTTTAATACGCAGTATTTT.